Reported below is one TCR beta chain. Its antigen remains unidentified. Sampling times: baseline, cycle 4 day 1, cycle 7 day 1. This record belongs to a study of OX40 agonist ivuxolimab in advanced cancers. Background on the study: The diagnoses of dose-escalation patients were hepatocellular carcinoma, melanoma, renal cell or head and neck cancer. Three patients got partial responses; one had hepatocellular carcinoma and two had cutaneous melanoma. Findings and caveats of the study: Both blood CD4+ and CD8+ T cells showed clonal growth by week 6 at 0.1 to 3.0 mg/kg.

Germline V CDR1 and CDR2: MDHEN, SYDVKM. Trimming shortened V by 4 bases and J by 2 bases, and 15 bases separated the two germline ends. This CDR3 contains 15 residues. Only in-frame clones appear in the TCRdb table, and some are missing; sequencing was by immunoSEQ multiplex PCR. The sample holds 45,000 or so clones, 80% to 90% seen once. The chain carries TRBV28 and TRBJ2-7; D may be TRBD1 or TRBD2 (5 bases each). The input for sequencing was CD4+ or CD8+ T cells sorted from blood, taken in a trial of the OX40 agonist ivuxolimab. The receptor was derived from an adult with an advanced solid tumor such as melanoma, head and neck, liver or kidney cancer. The CDR3 DNA reads as TGTGCCAGCAGTTCCCCCGGGACGGCCACCTACGAGCAGTACTTC. Residues: CASSSPGTATYEQYF.